This T cell receptor (beta chain) was captured by sequencing in a study of blood T cells in healthy people across ages. With a J-beta primer mix and a sample-barcoded 5' primer, a second PCR ran about 7 to 12 cycles. TCRdb recomputed calls from the 5' RACE reads with MiXCR, one row per CDR3 protein. Of roughly 730,000 distinct CDR3 sequences listed, about 61% are singletons. V trimming: 4 bases; J trimming: 2 bases; junction bases outside the gene matches: 8. Germline CDR1 is SGHRS and CDR2 is YFSETQ. This CDR3 spans 15 amino acids. J is TRBJ1-1 and V is TRBV5-1; 7 bases are shared with TRBD1. Sequenced: blood. The receptor was isolated from a man in his forties in good health. CDR3 bases: TGCGCCAGCAGCCCCCCGGGACAGCGAAACACTGAAGCTTTCTTT. Translating gives CASSPPGQRNTEAFF.